This T cell receptor (beta chain) was sequenced in a study of T cell repertoires in cytomegalovirus infection (dated by TCRdb to the late 2010s). Describing the broader study: Donor HLA type was relevant to the analysis, as public TCR beta signatures indicated carriage of CMV infection together with the matching HLA type. What the research found in general, with its limitations: In the ex vivo response, HLA-C-restricted CMV-specific TCR beta clonotypes were dominant, and in two of eight donors the single most frequent clonotype came from this HLA-C-restricted group. Cumulative frequency of public TCR beta family members discriminated carriers of CMV infection plus the relevant HLA type in this cohort and an independent roughly 320-donor cohort.

Trimming accounts for 5 bases at V and 6 bases at J, while the number of junction bases matched to no gene is 6. The CDR3 runs 14 residues from the cysteine to the phenylalanine. The CDR3 DNA has 42 bases and is translated from base 1. The germline V gene (reference sequence) yields LNHDA for CDR1 and SQIVND for CDR2. TCRdb lists the instrument as Illumina HiSeq 1500. TCRdb redid the processing of the public reads, applying fastp at Q25 and MiXCR, and retained in-frame beta chains. One record per CDR3 amino acid sequence lists the most common genes and DNA. This sample comprises roughly 760,000 distinct CDR3 sequences, roughly 35% of them detected only once. In total, the top ten clones hold 2.5% to 3% of the sample. This clonotype was recorded only once. This clone's antigen is unknown. Base quality data are lacking; no much larger clone is found one base away. One read amounts to weak evidence.

This receptor was obtained from a human donor in good health (CMV status not recorded). Some clones in this sample may be carry-over from other donors' samples. The sample comprised PBMCs. The chain joins TRBV19 to TRBJ2-3; 9 bases in between match TRBD2. The CDR3 corresponds to CASSFVAGDDTQYF. The DNA sequence follows: TGTGCCAGTAGTTTCGTAGCGGGAGATGATACGCAGTATTTT.